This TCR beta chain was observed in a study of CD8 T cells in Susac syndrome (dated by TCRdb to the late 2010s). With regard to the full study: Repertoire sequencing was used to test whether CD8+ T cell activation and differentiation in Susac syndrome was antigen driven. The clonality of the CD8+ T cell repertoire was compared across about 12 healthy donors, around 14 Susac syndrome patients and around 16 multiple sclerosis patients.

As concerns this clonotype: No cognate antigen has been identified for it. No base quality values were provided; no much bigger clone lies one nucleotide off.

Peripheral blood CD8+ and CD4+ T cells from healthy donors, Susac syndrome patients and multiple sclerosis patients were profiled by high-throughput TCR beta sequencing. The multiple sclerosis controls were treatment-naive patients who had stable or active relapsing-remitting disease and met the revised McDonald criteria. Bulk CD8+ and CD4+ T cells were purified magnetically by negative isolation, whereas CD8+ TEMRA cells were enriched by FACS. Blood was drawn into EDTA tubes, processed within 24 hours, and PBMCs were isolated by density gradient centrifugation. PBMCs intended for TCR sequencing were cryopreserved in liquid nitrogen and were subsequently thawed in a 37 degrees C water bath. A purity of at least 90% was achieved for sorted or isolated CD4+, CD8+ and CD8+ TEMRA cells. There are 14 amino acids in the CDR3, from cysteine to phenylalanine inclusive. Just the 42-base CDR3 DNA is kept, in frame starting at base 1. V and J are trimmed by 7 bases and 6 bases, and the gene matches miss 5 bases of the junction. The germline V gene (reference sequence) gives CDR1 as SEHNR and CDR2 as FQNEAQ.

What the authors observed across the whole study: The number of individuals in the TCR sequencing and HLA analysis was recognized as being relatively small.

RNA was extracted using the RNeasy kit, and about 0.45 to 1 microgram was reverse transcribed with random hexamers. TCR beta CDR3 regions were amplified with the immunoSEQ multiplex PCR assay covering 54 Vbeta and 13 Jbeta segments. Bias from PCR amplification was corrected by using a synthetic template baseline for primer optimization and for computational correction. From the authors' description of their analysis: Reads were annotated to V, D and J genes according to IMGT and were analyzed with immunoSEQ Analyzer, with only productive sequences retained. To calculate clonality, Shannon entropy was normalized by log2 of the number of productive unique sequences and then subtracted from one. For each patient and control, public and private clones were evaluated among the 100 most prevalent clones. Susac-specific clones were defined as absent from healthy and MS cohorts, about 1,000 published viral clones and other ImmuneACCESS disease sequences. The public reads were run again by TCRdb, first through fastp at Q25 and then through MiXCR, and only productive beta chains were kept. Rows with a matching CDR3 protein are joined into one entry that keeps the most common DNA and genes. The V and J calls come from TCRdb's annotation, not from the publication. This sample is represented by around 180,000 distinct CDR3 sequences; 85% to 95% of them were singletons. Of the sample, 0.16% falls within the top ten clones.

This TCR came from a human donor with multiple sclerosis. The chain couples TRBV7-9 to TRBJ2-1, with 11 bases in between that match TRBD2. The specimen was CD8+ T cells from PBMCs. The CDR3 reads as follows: CASTHGTSGNEQFF. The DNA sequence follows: TGTGCCAGCACCCACGGGACTAGCGGCAATGAGCAGTTCTTC.